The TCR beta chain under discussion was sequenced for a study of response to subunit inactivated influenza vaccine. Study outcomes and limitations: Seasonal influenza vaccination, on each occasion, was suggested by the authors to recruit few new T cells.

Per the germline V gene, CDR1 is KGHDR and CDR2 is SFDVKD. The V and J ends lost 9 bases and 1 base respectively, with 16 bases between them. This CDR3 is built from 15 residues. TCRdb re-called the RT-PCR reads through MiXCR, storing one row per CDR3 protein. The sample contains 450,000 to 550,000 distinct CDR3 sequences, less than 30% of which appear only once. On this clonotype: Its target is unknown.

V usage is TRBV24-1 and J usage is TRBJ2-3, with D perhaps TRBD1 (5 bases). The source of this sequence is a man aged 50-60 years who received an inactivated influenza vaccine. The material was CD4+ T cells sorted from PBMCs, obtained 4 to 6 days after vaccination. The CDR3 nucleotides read TGTGCCACCTGGCCGCCAGGGTGGTGCACAGATACGCAGTATTTT. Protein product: CATWPPGWCTDTQYF.